What follows is one T cell receptor (beta chain) and its context. This clonotype was detected ten times or more. No antigen is known for it. Base qualities are not provided; no much larger clone lies one nucleotide away. CDR1 and CDR2 are read off the germline V gene (reference sequence) as DFQATT and SNEGSKA. V sheds 0 bases and J sheds 6 bases, leaving 21 bases between their ends. The CDR3 runs 17 residues from the cysteine to the phenylalanine. Solely the CDR3 DNA is kept, with 51 bases framed from the first base. The data stem from a study of T-cell memory formation after mild COVID-19 (dated by TCRdb to 2020 to 2022). About the investigation overall: TCR sequence clusters from the two donors were largely donor specific. In a couple of donors, T-cell clones that expanded and contracted after mild COVID-19 were tracked by sequencing TCRalpha and TCRbeta repertoires over time. Two young, previously healthy adult volunteers made up the cohort, one male and one female. Summary of the overall study and its limitations: The second-wave clones that peaked on day 37 were not confirmed to be SARS-CoV-2 specific. Contracting CD4+ clones were found mainly in CM and EM memory subsets, while CD8+ clones were enriched in EMRA. Clones contracting from day 15 to 85 had balanced CD4/CD8 phenotypes, while a second wave expanding from day 15 to 37 was biased towards CD4+. The detection of some responding clones in pre-infection memory suggests that pre-existing cross-reactive memory T cells joined the SARS-CoV-2 response. Only a couple of mild cases were covered by the study, and larger cohorts that include severe cases with pre-infection samples were considered necessary.

Ficoll-Paque density gradient centrifugation was used to isolate PBMCs. The reads were generated on an Illumina NovaSeq 6000. cDNA libraries for TCRalpha and TCRbeta were prepared by 5'RACE using constant-segment primers, with sample barcodes and unique molecular identifiers added. RNA was extracted from every sample with Trizol reagent. Library amplification was performed in two PCR steps, and a second sample barcode and Illumina TruSeq adapters were introduced in the second step. Libraries were sequenced on an Illumina NovaSeq with 2 x 150 bp paired-end reads. From the authors' description of their analysis: The reads were demultiplexed and collapsed into UMI-guided consensus sequences using migec v1.2.7. With mixcr v2.1.11, UMI consensuses were aligned to TRA and TRB V and J templates and assembled into clonotypes. Clonotypes were classified as expanded or contracted when called significant by both edgeR and NoisET, with noise models trained on biological replicates. For edgeR calls, a false discovery rate-adjusted p below 0.01 and a log2 fold-change threshold of 1 were applied. PCA with hierarchical clustering of max-normalized trajectories of the 1000 most abundant clonotypes was used as exploratory dynamics analysis. Separately sequenced CD4+ and CD8+ repertoires were used to assign the CD4 or CD8 phenotype of responding clones. TCRdb trimmed the raw reads at Q25, called clones with MiXCR and kept productive beta chains. For every CDR3 protein sequence, its rows merge into one entry that carries the most common genes and DNA. Here the V and J calls rest on TCRdb's processing, not on the authors' analysis. This sample has a few hundred thousand distinct CDR3 sequences in its table, and approximately 29% of those were observed once. Roughly 14% of the sample comes from the top ten.

The sequence was collected from an adult woman who had mild COVID-19 (a few samples of this study predate the infection). The sample titles of this study are shuffled in the database, so cell type and time point are left out; the donor was told from shared clones. In this chain, TRBV20-1 is recombined with TRBJ2-4, with TRBD1 tentatively as D gene (5 bases match). The sequencing sample was made of PBMCs or a T cell subset sorted from them (not recorded which). The nucleotides are TGCAGTGCTAGAGATATCGACAGACGGACCTGGGGAAACATTCAGTACTTC. This gives the protein CSARDIDRRTWGNIQYF.